This TCR beta chain was sequenced in a study of CD8 T cells in Susac syndrome. In blood CD8+ and CD4+ T cells, TCR beta underwent sequencing. Patients with Susac syndrome met diagnostic criteria that were recently defined for definite or probable disease. Trimming stripped 10 bases from V and 10 bases from J, with 16 bases between. CDR3 length equals 11 residues. Germline CDR1 LNHDA, CDR2 SQIVND (reference sequence). For this clonotype: The antigen remains undetermined.

Reverse transcription used roughly 0.45 to 1 ug RNA and random hexamers. TCRdb ran MiXCR on the immunoSEQ multiplex PCR reads and lists one entry per CDR3 protein. The sample lists hundreds of thousands of distinct CDR3 sequences, approximately 94% occurring once. Study-wide results and caveats: It was acknowledged in the study that its TCR sequencing and HLA analysis involved a relatively small number of individuals. No clonal expansion appeared among CD4+ T cells in Susac patients.

This rearrangement joins TRBV19 to TRBJ1-2, with D perhaps matching TRBD1 (6 bases). The source of this sequence is a human donor with Susac syndrome. The sample consisted of CD4+ T cells from PBMCs. The CDR3 loop reads CATRTAENYTF. DNA for the CDR3: TGTGCCACCCGGACAGCAGAAAACTACACCTTC.